One sample yielded the 21 T cell receptor beta chains listed below, sequenced in a study of identical twins. TCRdb ran MiXCR on the 5' RACE reads and lists one entry per CDR3 protein. The table has some 190,000 distinct CDR3 sequences, about a sixth seen once; the top ten hold 40%. These records were also assigned to another study, of T cells expressing NK-cell markers.

The sequenced material came from CD8+ T cells sorted from blood. The source is a young woman in good health.

This clonotype has a handful of counts. The chain uses TRBV4-3 and TRBJ2-4; 7 bases align to TRBD2. Germline trimming cut 1 base from V and 3 bases from J; bases unmatched to any gene: 9. CDR3 size: 17 residues. Germline V gene data show CDR1 as LGHNA and CDR2 as YSLEER. The CDR3 sequence: CASSQGHAWGGKNIQYF. The CDR3 DNA sequence: TGCGCCAGCAGCCAAGGCCATGCGTGGGGGGGCAAAAACATTCAGTACTTC.

This clonotype was seen only a few times. The chain carries TRBV2 and TRBJ2-7, with D maybe TRBD1 (7 bases). This CDR3 is 14 amino acids long. Per germline, CDR1 SNHLY and CDR2 FYNNEI. The V gene lost 9 bases and the J gene lost 7 bases, with 22 bases spanning the gap. CDR3 DNA sequence: TGTGCCAGGGGGGGACAGATTCTCTCGTATGAGCAGTACTTC. Protein: CARGGQILSYEQYF. The complete variable domain, with remaining parts taken from reference TRBV2 and TRBJ2-7, reads EPEVTQTPSHQVTQMGQEVILRCVPISNHLYFYWYRQILGQKVEFLVSFYNNEISEKSEIFDDQFSVERPDGSNFTLKIRSTKLEDSAMYFCARGGQILSYEQYFGPGTRLTVT.

This clonotype was picked up a small number of times. The genes are TRBV3-1 and TRBJ2-3, with D tentatively TRBD1 or TRBD2 (5 bases each). Germline CDR1 LGHDT, CDR2 YNNKEL (reference sequence). The V and J ends lost 1 base and 0 bases respectively, with 11 bases between them. This CDR3 contains 16 residues. This chain's CDR3 is CASSQAGTASTDTQYF. In DNA form, the CDR3 reads TGTGCCAGCAGCCAAGCCGGGACGGCTAGCACAGATACGCAGTATTTT.

This clonotype was detected a few times. The chain has TRBV2 and TRBJ2-5, with 10 bases that match TRBD2. From germline, CDR1 is SNHLY and CDR2 FYNNEI. There are 14 residues in the CDR3. The V gene end was trimmed by 8 bases and the J gene end by 5 bases; junction bases not matched to a gene: 8. CDR3 nucleotide sequence: TGTGCCAGCCCCGGACTAGCGGTGCGGGAGACCCAGTACTTC. Its translation: CASPGLAVRETQYF.

This chain connects TRBV29-1 to TRBJ2-7; D is unclear. V gave up 5 bases and J gave up 3 bases, with 11 bases separating them. CDR3 length equals 12 residues. Germline V gives CDR1 SQVTM, CDR2 ANQGSEA. For the CDR3, the DNA is TGCAGCGTTTTATCGCCTTACTACGAGCAGTACTTC. Amino acids: CSVLSPYYEQYF.

This clonotype was detected only a few times. This chain's CDR3 is CASSASGGFTDTQYF. CDR3 coding DNA: TGTGCCAGCAGTGCTAGCGGGGGGTTCACAGATACGCAGTATTTT. The rearrangement uses TRBV6-1 and TRBJ2-3; 11 nucleotides match TRBD2. CDR3 length: 15 residues. In germline, CDR1 is MNHNS, CDR2 SASEGT. Germline trimming cut 4 bases from V and 2 bases from J; bases unmatched to any gene: 2.

This clonotype was picked up many times. The CDR3 bases are TGTGCCAGCAGTTATTTCGGGGGGCCCAATTGGAACACAGATACGCAGTATTTT. Its translation: CASSYFGGPNWNTDTQYF. The chain links TRBV6-5 to TRBJ2-3, with D tentatively TRBD2 (7 bases). V was shortened by 3 bases and J by 2 bases, with 21 bases between the two germline ends. In germline, CDR1 is MNHEY, CDR2 SVGAGI. CDR3 length: 18 residues.

This clonotype showed up many times. The chain carries TRBV15 and TRBJ2-2; D is perhaps TRBD1 (6 bases). The ends were cut back, 3 bases at V and 2 bases at J, with 13 bases in the middle. Germline V gene sequence: CDR1 LNHNV, CDR2 YYDKDF (reference sequence). This CDR3 spans 16 amino acids. The CDR3 sequence: CATSSRQEKNTGELFF. CDR3 nucleotides: TGTGCCACCAGCAGCCGACAGGAGAAAAACACCGGGGAGCTGTTTTTT. The full variable domain, its missing parts supplied by reference TRBV15 and TRBJ2-2, is DAMVIQNPRYQVTQFGKPVTLSCSQTLNHNVMYWYQQKSSQAPKLLFHYYDKDFNNEADTPDNFQSRRPNTSFCFLDIRSPGLGDTAMYLCATSSRQEKNTGELFFGEGSRLTVL.

The V gene is TRBV20-1, the J gene TRBJ2-7; TRBD2 matches at 9 bases. V shed 6 bases and J 5 bases; nucleotides not matched to a gene: 11. Germline CDR1 reads DFQATT; CDR2 reads SNEGSKA (reference sequence). This CDR3 is built from 14 residues. The CDR3 region is CSAPISGRLDEQYF. The CDR3 nucleotides read TGCAGTGCCCCCATTAGCGGGAGATTGGACGAGCAGTACTTC.

The chain links TRBV12-3 or TRBV12-4 to TRBJ2-2; no firm D call. Deletions cut 2 bases from V and 0 bases from J, with 10 bases between. The CDR3 has 16 residues. The CDR3 sequence is CASSLPGGSNTGELFF. The CDR3 region has the DNA TGTGCCAGCAGTTTACCCGGCGGATCGAACACCGGGGAGCTGTTTTTT.

This chain links TRBV2 with TRBJ1-2; no firm D call. Germline CDR1 reads SNHLY; CDR2 reads FYNNEI. Trimming shortened V by 11 bases and J by 4 bases, and 11 bases separated the two germline ends. CDR3 length equals 11 residues. The CDR3 sequence is CASRVGYGYTF. Here the CDR3 DNA reads TGTGCCTCCCGGGTTGGCTATGGCTACACCTTC.

This clonotype has more than one count but fewer than ten. The rearrangement uses TRBV3-1 and TRBJ2-7, with TRBD1 identical over 10 bases. The CDR3 has 15 amino acids. V lost 2 bases and J lost 5; bases outside the gene matches: 6. In germline, CDR1 is LGHDT, CDR2 YNNKEL (reference sequence). The CDR3 reads CASSQPGQGIHEQYF. The CDR3 DNA reads as TGTGCCAGCAGCCAACCGGGACAGGGGATCCACGAGCAGTACTTC.

A few counts support this clonotype. Sequence at one end of the junction differs from germline and may be a read error. In DNA form, the CDR3 reads TGTGCCAGCAGTATAGCGGGGGGGCTGAATTCTGAGCAGTTCTTC. Amino acids: CASSIAGGLNSEQFF. The chain is built from TRBV12-3 or TRBV12-4 and TRBJ2-1; TRBD2 matches at 11 bases. The CDR3 consists of 15 residues.

The V gene is TRBV7-9, the J gene TRBJ2-7; D not resolved. This CDR3 contains 15 residues. V shed 2 bases and J shed 0 bases, with 11 bases lying between them. Germline assignment: CDR1 SEHNR and CDR2 FQNEAQ (reference sequence). The CDR3 loop is CASSLSSVSSYEQYF. The CDR3 DNA reads TGTGCCAGCAGCTTATCCTCAGTGAGCTCCTACGAGCAGTACTTC.

The chain is built from TRBV3-1 and TRBJ2-3; D may match TRBD1 or TRBD2 (5 bases each). Deletions cut 3 bases from V and 4 bases from J, with 11 bases between. Germline lookup yields CDR1 LGHDT and CDR2 YNNKEL (reference sequence). CDR3 length: 14 residues. The CDR3 is CASSHDGGSDTQYF. The CDR3 DNA reads as TGTGCCAGCAGCCACGATGGGGGATCAGATACGCAGTATTTT.

The chain joins TRBV27 to TRBJ2-1; unclear D gene. The CDR3 length is 16 residues. The germline V gene encodes CDR1 MNHEY and CDR2 SMNVEV (reference sequence). With 3 bases removed from V and 7 bases from J, the gap between germline ends came to 19 bases. The CDR3 nucleotides read TGTGCCAGCAGTTTCTCCCCTTGGCCAGCAAGGAATGAGCAGTTCTTC. It encodes CASSFSPWPARNEQFF.

The genes are TRBV5-6 and TRBJ2-1; 9 nucleotides agree with TRBD2. The CDR3 runs 15 residues. Germline values: CDR1 SGHDT, CDR2 YYEEEE. Losses at the gene ends were 0 bases for V and 9 bases for J; bases not matched to a gene: 7. CDR3 sequence (DNA): TGTGCCAGCAGCTTGGTGCGGGGGGGCCGGCGTGAGCAGTTCTTC. This codes for CASSLVRGGRREQFF.

This clonotype turned up a few times. The rearrangement uses TRBV7-2 and TRBJ2-1; D gene uncertain. With 1 base removed from V and 5 bases from J, the gap between germline ends came to 9 bases. Germline CDR1 reads SGHTA; CDR2 reads FQGNSA. The CDR3 runs to 14 residues. The CDR3 sequence is CASSLVSRNNEQFF. Here the CDR3 DNA reads TGTGCCAGCAGCTTAGTATCCAGGAACAATGAGCAGTTCTTC.

The V call is TRBV5-4, the J call TRBJ2-7, with D perhaps being TRBD1 or TRBD2 (6 bases each). The CDR3 has 14 residues. V was trimmed by 0 bases and J by 6 bases, leaving 13 bases between them. Germline assignment: CDR1 SGHNT and CDR2 YYREEE (reference sequence). Written as DNA, the CDR3 is TGTGCCAGCAGCTTGGAGGGGGGCCAGCTCGAGCAGTACTTC. Protein sequence: CASSLEGGQLEQYF.

This clonotype showed up just a few times. The J gene is TRBJ2-1, the V gene TRBV25-1, with TRBD2 as a possible D gene (5 bases). The CDR3 length is 13 residues. The germline CDR1 and CDR2 sequences are MGHDK and SYGVNS. Trimming stripped 7 bases from V and 7 bases from J, with 14 bases between. The CDR3, as DNA: TGTGCCAGCACTAGCCCCGGGGTAAATGAGCAGTTCTTC. Protein sequence: CASTSPGVNEQFF.

The rearrangement links TRBV11-2 to TRBJ2-7, with 8 bases matching TRBD1. CDR3 size: 14 residues. Germline V gene data show CDR1 as SGHAT and CDR2 as FQNNGV. Trimming took 1 base from V and 5 from J; bases not matched to a gene: 4. CDR3 protein: CASSLGQGMNEQYF. Written as DNA, the CDR3 is TGTGCCAGCAGCTTAGGACAGGGGATGAACGAGCAGTACTTC.